The 28 T cell receptor beta chains below all came from one sample that was sequenced in a study of blood T cells in healthy people across ages. A sample-barcoded 5' primer and a J-beta primer mix were used in a second PCR of roughly 7 to 11 cycles. TCRdb passed the 5' RACE reads through MiXCR, listing each CDR3 protein once. The sample includes some 1.6 million distinct CDR3 sequences, roughly 30% of them seen just once. What was sequenced was blood. These receptors were taken from a woman under 40 in good health.

This clonotype was seen a handful of times. This sequence joins TRBV27 and TRBJ2-1; 9 nucleotides align to TRBD1. J was trimmed by 8 bases and V by 5 bases; bases with no gene match: 13. Germline V lookup: CDR1 MNHEY, CDR2 SMNVEV (reference sequence). CDR3 size: 16 residues. The CDR3 protein is CASSTLTGGRGDEQFF. The CDR3 bases are TGTGCCAGCAGTACCTTGACAGGGGGACGGGGCGATGAGCAGTTCTTC.

This clonotype came up many times. The chain uses TRBV11-2 and TRBJ2-3; D is unresolved. V dropped 5 bases and J dropped 0 bases, with 15 bases sitting between them. CDR1 and CDR2 from the germline V gene are SGHAT and FQNNGV. The CDR3 extends over 16 amino acids. The chain's CDR3 is CASSPLRSLSTDTQYF. CDR3 coding DNA: TGTGCCAGCAGCCCTCTTAGGAGTTTAAGCACAGATACGCAGTATTTT.

This clonotype appeared a few times. An end of the junction differs from the germline gene, which may be a read error. The DNA for the CDR3 is TGCGGCGTGACGACAGCTGAAGCTTTCTTT. Protein sequence: CGVTTAEAFF. This rearrangement joins TRBV29-1 to TRBJ1-1; tentative D call: TRBD1 (5 bases). Germline CDR1 and CDR2: SQVTM and ANQGSEA. CDR3 length equals 10 residues.

This rearrangement joins TRBV3-1 to TRBJ1-4, with TRBD1 as a possible D gene (6 bases). Trimming pared 1 base from V and 7 bases from J, leaving 10 bases between. The CDR3 covers 14 residues. Germline V gene data show CDR1 as LGHDT and CDR2 as YNNKEL (reference sequence). In DNA, the CDR3 is TGTGCCAGCAGCCAAGGGGCAGGGGTTGAAAAACTGTTTTTT. Its translation is CASSQGAGVEKLFF.

This clonotype has at least ten counts. This chain uses TRBV29-1 with TRBJ1-1; possibly TRBD1 for D (6 bases). V was shortened by 4 bases and J by 3 bases, with 18 bases between the two germline ends. Germline CDR1 SQVTM, CDR2 ANQGSEA. The CDR3 totals 15 residues. The CDR3 here is CSVGKGGWWDTEAFF. CDR3 sequence (DNA): TGCAGCGTTGGAAAGGGGGGATGGTGGGACACTGAAGCTTTCTTT.

This clonotype turned up a few times. V and J are TRBV14 and TRBJ1-2, with no clear D. From germline, CDR1 is SGHDN and CDR2 FVKESK. This CDR3 is built from 13 residues. The V and J ends lost 3 bases and 6 bases respectively, with 11 bases between them. The CDR3 coding sequence is TGTGCCAGCAGCCATGTTCAAGGGAATGGCTACACCTTC. It encodes CASSHVQGNGYTF. Using reference TRBV14 and TRBJ1-2 for the parts outside the CDR3, the full variable domain is EAGVTQFPSHSVIEKGQTVTLRCDPISGHDNLYWYRRVMGKEIKFLLHFVKESKQDESGMPNNRFLAERTGGTYSTLKVQPAELEDSGVYFCASSHVQGNGYTFGSGTRLTVV.

The rearrangement links TRBV20-1 to TRBJ2-7, with TRBD2 identical over 8 bases. In germline, CDR1 is DFQATT, CDR2 SNEGSKA (reference sequence). The trim removed 4 bases at V and 3 bases at J, leaving 14 bases unmatched. The CDR3 is 16 residues long. The CDR3 reads CSAKFTGTRLNYEQYF. Written as DNA, the CDR3 is TGCAGTGCTAAATTTACCGGGACTAGGTTAAACTACGAGCAGTACTTC.

This clonotype appeared once. This chain links TRBV28 with TRBJ2-7; 10 bases align to TRBD2. CDR3 size: 16 residues. Germline V gene data show CDR1 as MDHEN and CDR2 as SYDVKM. Losses at the gene ends were 6 bases for V and 3 bases for J; bases not matched to a gene: 11. CDR3 region: CASRSSGSLNIYEQYF. CDR3 bases: TGTGCCAGCAGATCTAGCGGGAGCCTAAATATCTACGAGCAGTACTTC.

As for this clonotype: A much larger clone lies one base from this, so it may be a read error. This chain uses TRBV12-3 or TRBV12-4 with TRBJ1-5; D possibly corresponds to TRBD1 (5 bases). This CDR3 is 14 amino acids long. V was clipped by 5 bases and J by 1 base, with 9 bases between them. CDR3 sequence (DNA): TGTGCCAGCAGTGTGGGGGAGAGCAATCAGCCCCAGCATTTT. Residues: CASSVGESNQPQHF.

This clonotype has more than one count but fewer than ten. The rearrangement joins TRBV4-1 to TRBJ2-3, with 10 bases lining up with TRBD2. The V segment lost 0 bases and the J segment 5 bases; nucleotides outside the gene matches: 8. The CDR3 runs 17 residues. The germline V gene has CDR1 MGHRA and CDR2 YSYEKL. The chain's CDR3 is CASSQDRSGGARDTQYF. The CDR3 DNA is TGCGCCAGCAGCCAAGATCGCAGCGGGGGGGCAAGAGATACGCAGTATTTT.

Only a few counts were recorded for this clonotype. This chain connects TRBV4-1 to TRBJ1-2; TRBD1 matches at 11 bases. The CDR3 totals 19 residues. Germline lookup yields CDR1 MGHRA and CDR2 YSYEKL. Trimming took 3 bases from V and 4 from J; bases not matched to a gene: 16. CDR3 protein: CASSQPKGDRGGPRYGYTF. The CDR3 DNA reads TGCGCCAGCAGCCAGCCCAAAGGGGACAGGGGGGGACCTCGCTATGGCTACACCTTC.

The chain combines TRBV9 with TRBJ2-3; no clear D. The V end lost 4 bases, the J end lost 6 bases, and 9 bases lay between the germline ends. Germline V gives CDR1 SGDLS, CDR2 YYNGEE. The CDR3 sequence is 12 residues long. The CDR3 DNA is TGTGCCAGCAGCACCTCATTTGATACGCAGTATTTT. It translates to CASSTSFDTQYF. Supplemented by reference TRBV9 and TRBJ2-3, the full variable domain reads DSGVTQTPKHLITATGQRVTLRCSPRSGDLSVYWYQQSLDQGLQFLIQYYNGEERAKGNILERFSAQQFPDLHSELNLSSLELGDSALYFCASSTSFDTQYFGPGTRLTVL.

This clonotype was counted ten times or more. The V call is TRBV6-1, the J call TRBJ1-2; 7 positions match TRBD1. The CDR3 spans 16 residues. CDR1 MNHNS and CDR2 SASEGT come from the germline V gene. Losses at the gene ends were 0 bases for V and 2 bases for J; bases not matched to a gene: 6. The CDR3 nucleotides are TGTGCCAGCAGTGAAGCGGGACAGTTTGGAAACTATGGCTACACCTTC. Translated, it gives CASSEAGQFGNYGYTF.

The V gene is TRBV6-1, the J gene TRBJ2-3; D is tentatively TRBD1 or TRBD2 (5 bases each). Trimming stripped 8 bases from V and 4 bases from J, with 16 bases between. CDR3 length equals 14 residues. CDR1 and CDR2 (germline): MNHNS, SASEGT. CDR3 nucleotide sequence: TGTGCCAGCTCCGGGGACCCAAAGGCAGATACGCAGTATTTT. Translating it yields CASSGDPKADTQYF.

A word on this clonotype: The junction shows a germline mismatch at one end, possibly a read error. This rearrangement joins TRBV7-2 to TRBJ2-6, with 8 bases identical to TRBD1. The CDR3 is 16 amino acids. The germline CDR1 and CDR2 sequences are SGHTA and FQGNSA. The CDR3 nucleotides read TGTGCCAGCAGCCGGGACAGGAACTCTGGGGCCAACGTCCCGACTTTC. It is translated as CASSRDRNSGANVPTF. The full variable domain, its missing parts supplied by reference TRBV7-2 and TRBJ2-6, is GAGVSQSPSNKVTEKGKDVELRCDPISGHTALYWYRQSLGQGLEFLIYFQGNSAPDKSGLPSDRFSAERTGGSVSTLTIQRTQQEDSAVYLCASSRDRNSGANVPTFGAGSRLTVL.

This chain uses TRBV28 with TRBJ2-7; D is possibly TRBD1 (5 bases). The length of the CDR3 is 13 residues. V lost 5 bases, J lost 7 bases, and 15 bases lay in between. Germline CDR1 is MDHEN and CDR2 is SYDVKM. The CDR3 reads CASSTTAKGEQYF. DNA of the CDR3: TGTGCCAGCAGTACGACAGCGAAAGGGGAGCAGTACTTC.

This clonotype was picked up a small number of times. The chain is built from TRBV12-3 or TRBV12-4 and TRBJ2-3; D is perhaps TRBD1 (6 bases). V was clipped by 4 bases and J by 2 bases, with 10 bases between them. CDR3 length equals 14 residues. CDR3 sequence reads: CASSYGQITDTQYF. CDR3 in DNA: TGTGCCAGCAGTTACGGACAGATCACAGATACGCAGTATTTT.

This clonotype was seen only a few times. J is TRBJ2-3 and V is TRBV3-1, with D maybe TRBD2 (6 bases). CDR1 LGHDT and CDR2 YNNKEL come from the germline V gene (reference sequence). The length of the CDR3 is 16 residues. V was pared by 5 bases and J by 7 bases, with 22 bases between. The CDR3, as DNA: TGTGCCAGCAGCTACTCTAGCGAGGGGAGAGGGAATACGCAGTATTTT. Its translation is CASSYSSEGRGNTQYF.

This clonotype appeared a single time. This chain uses TRBV20-1 with TRBJ1-1; D gene unclear. CDR1 DFQATT and CDR2 SNEGSKA come from the germline V gene (reference sequence). This CDR3 has 14 residues. Trimming took 6 bases from V and 0 from J, leaving 14 bases between them. The DNA for the CDR3 is TGCAGTGCAGAGGTGAGCAACATGAACACTGAAGCTTTCTTT. Protein product: CSAEVSNMNTEAFF.

The V and J genes are TRBV12-3 or TRBV12-4 and TRBJ2-2, with D tentatively TRBD2 (6 bases). The V gene lost 8 bases and the J gene lost 1 base, with 14 bases spanning the gap. CDR3 length equals 15 residues. This CDR3 is CASFFGLQNTGELFF. The CDR3 nucleotides are TGTGCCAGCTTCTTCGGACTACAGAACACCGGGGAGCTGTTTTTT.

The chain employs TRBV13 and TRBJ1-5; 9 bases fit TRBD1. The CDR3 length is 16 residues. With 4 bases clipped from V and 1 base from J, the junction kept 5 bases outside the gene matches. CDR1 and CDR2 from the germline V gene are PRHDT and FYEKMQ (reference sequence). This CDR3 is CASSYTGGVSNQPQHF. In DNA, the CDR3 is TGTGCCAGCAGCTATACAGGGGGCGTAAGCAATCAGCCCCAGCATTTT.

This clonotype has a single count. The CDR3 sequence: CSAREPGTGGQQPQHF. The DNA of the CDR3 is TGCAGTGCTAGAGAACCCGGGACAGGGGGCCAGCAGCCCCAGCATTTT. This chain links TRBV20-1 with TRBJ1-5; 12 nucleotides match TRBD1. This CDR3 region has 16 residues. Trimming took 0 bases from V and 7 from J; bases not matched to a gene: 7. CDR1 and CDR2 from the germline V gene are DFQATT and SNEGSKA (reference sequence).

The V gene is TRBV9, the J gene TRBJ1-1, with TRBD1 matching over 7 bases. The germline gives CDR1 SGDLS, CDR2 YYNGEE. There are 15 residues in the CDR3. V lost 3 bases, J lost 0 bases, and 5 bases stayed unmatched. CDR3 sequence: CASSGDSLMNTEAFF. For the CDR3, the DNA is TGTGCCAGCAGCGGGGACAGTTTAATGAACACTGAAGCTTTCTTT. The full variable domain, in which reference TRBV9 and TRBJ1-1 provide the parts outside the CDR3, is DSGVTQTPKHLITATGQRVTLRCSPRSGDLSVYWYQQSLDQGLQFLIQYYNGEERAKGNILERFSAQQFPDLHSELNLSSLELGDSALYFCASSGDSLMNTEAFFGQGTRLTVV.

A few counts support this clonotype. J is TRBJ1-2 and V is TRBV4-1; possibly TRBD1 for D (5 bases). The CDR3 has 14 residues. The V end was cut by 4 bases, the J end by 4 bases, with 13 bases between. CDR1 and CDR2 from the germline V gene are MGHRA and YSYEKL. The CDR3 DNA follows: TGCGCCAGCAGCCCACGAGGGACTCCCTATGGCTACACCTTC. This codes for CASSPRGTPYGYTF.

To note about this clonotype: Mismatch with germline at one junction end may stem from a read error. This rearrangement joins TRBV6-1 to TRBJ2-1, with unresolved D. This CDR3 comprises 16 residues. Germline V gene lookup returns CDR1 MNHNS and CDR2 SASEGT. This chain's CDR3 is CASSRERGSSYDEQFF. The CDR3, as DNA: TGTGCCAGCAGTCGCGAGCGAGGAAGCTCCTACGATGAGCAGTTCTTC.

Of note for this clonotype: The junction differs from germline at one of its ends, possibly a read error. The chain is built from TRBV5-1 and TRBJ2-1; the match to TRBD2 covers 9 bases. The CDR3 sequence is 15 residues long. Germline V gene data show CDR1 as SGHRS and CDR2 as YFSETQ. The CDR3 here is CASSGTSSSYNERFF. CDR3 nucleotide sequence: TGCGCCAGCAGCGGGACTAGCTCCTCCTACAATGAGCGGTTCTTC.

This sequence joins TRBV7-6 and TRBJ2-3; 10 nucleotides line up with TRBD2. V shed 4 bases and J 1 base; nucleotides not matched to a gene: 14. This CDR3 contains 19 residues. The germline V gene encodes CDR1 SGHVS and CDR2 FNYEAQ. The CDR3 coding sequence is TGTGCCAGCAGCTCCCTTTTACCGAGCGGGGGGGCCCGCACAGATACGCAGTATTTT. Protein: CASSSLLPSGGARTDTQYF.

The rearrangement joins TRBV6-4 to TRBJ2-5; D tentatively fits TRBD1 or TRBD2 (6 bases each). Trimming took off 6 bases at V and 5 bases at J, with 19 bases between the two ends. This CDR3 has 15 amino acids. CDR1 is MRHNA and CDR2 is SNTAGT in the germline V gene. The CDR3 sequence is CASSSVEGGRETQYF. The CDR3 DNA sequence: TGTGCCAGCAGCAGCGTCGAGGGGGGTCGGGAGACCCAGTACTTC.